The 12 T cell receptor beta chains presented below share a single source sample, sequenced in a study of cytomegalovirus exposure and HLA in healthy donors. Researchers ran the PCR with 60 Vbeta and 13 Jbeta primers. Here immunoSEQ multiplex PCR was the method, and the copy in TCRdb shows in-frame clones only, minus some. The sample shows around 130,000 clones, around 73% of them seen only once. The sample was PBMCs. The receptors come from a man aged 50-60 years in good health and CMV-seronegative.

The chain links TRBV5-8 to TRBJ2-7, with 12 bases aligning to TRBD2. The V and J ends lost 5 bases and 1 base, in that order; junction bases with no gene match: 7. This CDR3 is 16 amino acids long. The germline V gene has CDR1 SGHTS and CDR2 YDEGEE. CDR3 nucleotide sequence: TGTGCCAGCAGGGGACTAGCGGGCCTTTCGTCCTACGAGCAGTACTTC. Its translation is CASRGLAGLSSYEQYF.

This chain joins TRBV4-1 and TRBJ1-2, with 7 positions matching TRBD1. The CDR3 totals 16 residues. Trimming at V came to 4 bases and at J to 0 bases, leaving 8 bases not matched to a gene. CDR1 MGHRA and CDR2 YSYEKL come from the germline V gene. CDR3 residues: CASSLTGVLPNYGYTF. The CDR3 DNA sequence: TGCGCCAGCAGCCTTACAGGGGTACTACCTAACTATGGCTACACCTTC.

The V call is TRBV9, the J call TRBJ2-1; perhaps TRBD1 as D (6 bases). The CDR3 has 15 residues. Germline-derived CDR1 and CDR2 are SGDLS and YYNGEE. V was pared by 3 bases and J by 0 bases, with 10 bases between. CDR3 sequence (DNA): TGTGCCAGCAGCGGACAGGCGAGCTCCTACAATGAGCAGTTCTTC. Encoded protein: CASSGQASSYNEQFF.

This chain joins TRBV25-1 and TRBJ2-7, with D perhaps matching TRBD2 (5 bases). The V gene lost 2 bases and the J gene lost 0 bases, with 11 bases spanning the gap. CDR1 and CDR2 from the germline V gene are MGHDK and SYGVNS. The CDR3 totals 15 residues. This CDR3 is CASSEVRAASYEQYF. The CDR3, as DNA: TGTGCCAGCAGTGAAGTGAGGGCAGCCTCCTACGAGCAGTACTTC.

The V call is TRBV7-8, the J call TRBJ2-3; D unclear. V was trimmed by 3 bases and J by 0 bases, leaving 10 bases between them. Germline CDR1 reads SGHVS; CDR2 reads FQNEAQ. CDR3 size: 15 residues. CDR3 sequence: CASSFRGDSTDTQYF. Here the CDR3 DNA reads TGTGCCAGCAGCTTTCGAGGTGATAGCACAGATACGCAGTATTTT.

This sequence joins TRBV19 and TRBJ1-5; D gene ambiguous. Germline V lookup: CDR1 LNHDA, CDR2 SQIVND (reference sequence). V lost 5 bases, J lost 7 bases, and 12 bases lay in between. The length of the CDR3 is 13 residues. CDR3 protein: CASSRPGGQPQHF. The CDR3 coding sequence is TGTGCCAGTAGTCGACCCGGCGGGCAGCCCCAGCATTTT.

The chain has TRBV6-5 and TRBJ2-1; TRBD2 matches 7 bases. This CDR3 is 14 amino acids long. V lost 7 bases, J lost 4 bases, and 7 bases stayed unmatched. Germline CDR1 MNHEY, CDR2 SVGAGI. The chain's CDR3 is CASTLSGVYNEQFF. The CDR3 nucleotides are TGTGCCAGCACCCTCAGCGGGGTATACAATGAGCAGTTCTTC.

In this sample, this clone turned up once. The chain employs TRBV10-3 and TRBJ2-3; D perhaps matches TRBD2 (5 bases). V was clipped by 5 bases and J by 8 bases, with 20 bases between them. Per the germline V gene, CDR1 is ENHRY and CDR2 is SYGVKD. The CDR3 contains 15 residues. CDR3 DNA sequence: TGTGCCATCAGTCCCAGTGAGGGCCCCCTAGGTACGCAGTATTTT. Amino acid sequence: CAISPSEGPLGTQYF.

This clone has a handful of counts. The genes are TRBV6-6 and TRBJ1-5; TRBD1 is a possible D gene (5 bases). Germline loops: CDR1 MNHNY, CDR2 SVGAGI (reference sequence). Deletions cut 2 bases from V and 6 bases from J, with 14 bases between. The CDR3 totals 15 residues. The CDR3 loop reads CASSYDALQGQPQHF. As DNA, the CDR3 is TGTGCCAGCAGTTACGACGCCCTCCAGGGTCAGCCCCAGCATTTT.

The chain uses TRBV7-2 and TRBJ1-3; D gene unclear. CDR1 is SGHTA and CDR2 is FQGNSA in the germline V gene. This CDR3 is built from 13 residues. With 1 base removed from V and 4 bases from J, the gap between germline ends came to 5 bases. The CDR3 bases are TGTGCCAGCAGCTTAGGAGGGGGAAACACCATATATTTT. It is translated as CASSLGGGNTIYF. Based on the CDR3 plus reference TRBV7-2 and TRBJ1-3, the full variable domain is GAGVSQSPSNKVTEKGKDVELRCDPISGHTALYWYRQSLGQGLEFLIYFQGNSAPDKSGLPSDRFSAERTGGSVSTLTIQRTQQEDSAVYLCASSLGGGNTIYFGEGSWLTVV.

V usage is TRBV15 and J usage is TRBJ1-4; D is perhaps TRBD1 (6 bases). V lost 1 base and J lost 8, with 11 bases in between. Germline V gene sequence: CDR1 LNHNV, CDR2 YYDKDF (reference sequence). This CDR3 spans 14 amino acids. The CDR3 sequence: CATSRAGAREKLFF. In DNA, the CDR3 is TGTGCCACCAGCAGAGCAGGGGCGAGAGAAAAACTGTTTTTT.

The genes are TRBV7-9 and TRBJ2-1, with TRBD2 matching 8 bases. Germline V gene sequence: CDR1 SEHNR, CDR2 FQNEAQ (reference sequence). With V trimmed by 3 bases and J by 8 bases, 12 bases remained unmatched. This CDR3 contains 16 residues. The CDR3 DNA is TGTGCCAGCAGCTTTTCCGGGACTAGAGGGTGGGATGAGCAGTTCTTC. The encoded protein is CASSFSGTRGWDEQFF.